This T cell receptor (beta chain) emerged from a study of T cell clonotyping in hematopoietic cell transplantation. Study-wide points: CD4 and CD8 repertoire contributions could not be separated without sorting. After transplant, recipient diversity fell while pathologically expanded clonotypes grew through day 180.

For this clone: Its antigen is as yet unknown.

Profiling relied on immunoSEQ multiplex PCR, and the TCRdb table lists in-frame clones only, not all of them. Among about 41,000 clones, 95% were seen once, and the ten largest hold approximately 0.9%. The V and J ends lost 0 bases and 3 bases, in that order; junction bases with no gene match: 7. Germline CDR1 reads GTSNPN; CDR2 reads SVGIG (reference sequence). CDR3 size: 16 residues. The chain links TRBV30 to TRBJ1-4, with TRBD1 identical over 7 bases. Input material: peripheral blood mononuclear cells. This sequence originates from a man aged 25-45 years in good health. Some clones in this sample may be carry-over from other donors' samples. For the CDR3, the DNA is TGTGCCTGGAGTGTACAGGTCGGGACAGCTAATGAAAAACTGTTTTTT. It yields the protein CAWSVQVGTANEKLFF.